Each of the 29 T cell receptor beta chains below was sequenced from the same sample in a study of T-cell reconstitution after alpha-beta-depleted transplantation in children (dated by TCRdb to 2016 to 2017). Library prep was done by PCR. These reads were obtained on an Illumina HiSeq 2500. TCR libraries were prepared with molecular barcoding, using unique molecular identifiers to normalize TCRbeta repertoire quantification. TCRdb reprocessing: public reads trimmed at Q25 with fastp, clones called with MiXCR, in-frame beta chains kept. Duplicate CDR3 protein sequences are folded into a single record with the most common DNA and genes. In all, the sample holds 700,000 or so distinct CDR3 sequences, and roughly 14% of those were seen once. Jointly, the top ten make up 0.79% of the sample. The treatment or condition tag for this specimen amounts to: allogeneic hematopoietic cell transplantation with graft depleted of TCRalphabeta T cells and CD19 B cells.

The sequenced sample was PBMCs, obtained before TCRalphabeta/CD19-depleted stem cell transplant. These receptors originate from a girl under 10 years old with congenital amegakaryocytic thrombocytopenia, due to receive a stem cell transplant.

This chain uses TRBV20-1 with TRBJ2-6; no definite D call. Trimming stripped 2 bases from V and 4 bases from J, with 12 bases between. This CDR3 is 15 amino acids long. Germline V lookup: CDR1 DFQATT, CDR2 SNEGSKA (reference sequence). The CDR3 region has the DNA TGCAGTGCTAGACCCGACCGAGGAGGGGCCAACGTCCTGACTTTC. It yields the protein CSARPDRGGANVLTF.

CDR3 protein: CASSPPGTGGNEQYF. The DNA for the CDR3 is TGTGCCAGCAGTCCGCCAGGGACAGGAGGCAACGAGCAGTACTTC. V and J are TRBV28 and TRBJ2-7; 8 positions match TRBD1. The CDR3 is 15 residues long. The junction had 11 bases not matched to a gene; V was cut back by 5 bases and J by 5 bases. Germline-derived CDR1 and CDR2 are MDHEN and SYDVKM.

This chain joins TRBV3-1 and TRBJ2-1; tentatively, D is TRBD1 (6 bases). This CDR3 has 14 amino acids. Trimming took 6 bases from V and 2 from J, leaving 11 bases between them. CDR1 LGHDT and CDR2 YNNKEL come from the germline V gene (reference sequence). For the CDR3, the DNA is TGTGCCAGCAGGCAGGGGACACCCTACAATGAGCAGTTCTTC. Protein: CASRQGTPYNEQFF.

The V and J genes are TRBV6-5 and TRBJ2-1; 9 positions agree with TRBD2. Trimming took 4 bases from V and 10 from J; bases not matched to a gene: 8. This CDR3 region has 14 residues. Germline CDR1 is MNHEY and CDR2 is SVGAGI. For the CDR3, the DNA is TGTGCCAGCAGTTTAAGGCGGGAGGGCCGGGAGCAGTTCTTC. Translating it yields CASSLRREGREQFF.

This rearrangement joins TRBV5-1 to TRBJ2-1; 8 nucleotides agree with TRBD2. V lost 3 bases to trimming and J lost 13 bases; unmatched junction nucleotides: 12. The CDR3 spans 14 residues. Germline V gives CDR1 SGHRS, CDR2 YFSETQ. This CDR3 is CASSSPGGPVRQFF. The DNA for the CDR3 is TGCGCCAGCAGCTCTCCGGGAGGGCCGGTTCGCCAGTTCTTC.

In this sample, this clonotype turned up many times. CDR3 in amino acids: CSVEAGRNTEAFF. Written as DNA, the CDR3 is TGCAGCGTCGAGGCGGGGAGAAACACTGAAGCTTTCTTT. The V call is TRBV29-1, the J call TRBJ1-1; D unclear. This CDR3 is built from 13 residues. V was clipped by 6 bases and J by 2 bases, with 13 bases between them. Germline V gene sequence: CDR1 SQVTM, CDR2 ANQGSEA.

This clonotype was observed a handful of times. The chain is built from TRBV10-3 and TRBJ1-5, with D possibly being TRBD1 (6 bases). The V and J ends lost 5 bases and 5 bases respectively, with 13 bases between them. The germline gives CDR1 ENHRY, CDR2 SYGVKD. The CDR3 runs to 14 residues. The CDR3 coding sequence is TGTGCCATCAGTCCGGCGGGGGGGCATCAGCCCCAGCATTTT. Translating gives CAISPAGGHQPQHF.

V usage is TRBV12-3 or TRBV12-4 and J usage is TRBJ2-5; D not certain. Trimming removed 6 bases at V and 2 bases at J, with 10 bases between. The CDR3 loop spans 13 amino acids. DNA of the CDR3: TGTGCCAGCAGGTCGAGCAGACAAGAGACCCAGTACTTC. It codes for CASRSSRQETQYF.

This clonotype turned up a few times. This sequence joins TRBV20-1 and TRBJ1-4; D gene unclear. Per the germline V gene, CDR1 is DFQATT and CDR2 is SNEGSKA (reference sequence). V dropped 1 base and J dropped 11 bases, with 11 bases sitting between them. The CDR3 sequence is 12 residues long. The CDR3 loop reads CSARGAGGKLFF. The CDR3 nucleotides are TGCAGTGCTAGAGGGGCTGGCGGGAAACTGTTTTTT.

This clonotype was recorded a few times. V is TRBV5-1 and J is TRBJ1-5, with D possibly being TRBD1 (6 bases). The germline gives CDR1 SGHRS, CDR2 YFSETQ. V was pared by 4 bases and J by 2 bases, with 13 bases between. The CDR3 sequence is 15 residues long. The CDR3 nucleotides are TGCGCCAGCAGCCCAGCGACAGGACGCAATCAGCCCCAGCATTTT. Encoded protein: CASSPATGRNQPQHF.

V is TRBV12-3 or TRBV12-4 and J is TRBJ1-1; D unresolved. The CDR3 extends over 14 amino acids. V dropped 2 bases and J dropped 2 bases, with 9 bases sitting between them. CDR3 amino acids: CASSLSNSNTEAFF. As DNA, the CDR3 is TGTGCCAGCAGTTTATCTAACAGTAACACTGAAGCTTTCTTT.

The rearrangement links TRBV9 to TRBJ2-1; D may be TRBD2 (6 bases). The CDR3 is 15 residues long. Germline V gene data show CDR1 as SGDLS and CDR2 as YYNGEE. Trimming pared 3 bases from V and 5 bases from J, leaving 15 bases between. The CDR3 is CASSGDPSVHNEQFF. CDR3 coding DNA: TGTGCCAGCAGCGGAGATCCTAGCGTACACAATGAGCAGTTCTTC.

The J gene is TRBJ2-3, the V gene TRBV7-9; D possibly corresponds to TRBD1 (5 bases). CDR1 is SEHNR, CDR2 FQNEAQ, per germline (reference sequence). With 2 bases removed from V and 8 bases from J, the gap between germline ends came to 8 bases. This CDR3 is built from 12 residues. The CDR3 DNA reads TGTGCCAGCAGCTTATTGGACATTACGCAGTATTTT. Its protein product is CASSLLDITQYF.

Turning to this clonotype: A much larger clonotype is one base distant, so this may be a read error. V gene TRBV15 combines with J gene TRBJ2-2; D might be TRBD2 (6 bases). The germline gives CDR1 LNHNV, CDR2 YYDKDF (reference sequence). CDR3 size: 16 residues. CDR3 bases: TGTGCCACCAGCTGGGGGAGGACAAGGAACAGCGGGGAGCTGTTTTTT. Translated: CATSWGRTRNSGELFF.

In regard to this clonotype: This may come from a read error, since a much larger clone is one base off. V is TRBV20-1 and J is TRBJ2-1, with a tentative D call TRBD2 (5 bases). V was shortened by 1 base and J by 0 bases, with 10 bases between the two germline ends. Germline loops: CDR1 DFQATT, CDR2 SNEGSKA (reference sequence). The CDR3 runs 15 residues. CDR3 protein: CSARVRGISYNEQFF. The CDR3 DNA sequence: TGCAGTGCTAGAGTCCGGGGAATCTCCTACAATGAGCAGTTCTTC.

This clonotype has just a few counts. This chain connects TRBV6-1 to TRBJ2-7, with D possibly matching TRBD2 (5 bases). The length of the CDR3 is 14 residues. Trimming stripped 6 bases from V and 0 bases from J, with 12 bases between. Germline V gives CDR1 MNHNS, CDR2 SASEGT. The CDR3 sequence is CASSERTVSYEQYF. CDR3 in DNA: TGTGCCAGCAGCGAGCGGACGGTCTCCTACGAGCAGTACTTC.

This chain uses TRBV6-5 with TRBJ2-4; D not certain. The V gene's germline CDR1 is MNHEY and CDR2 SVGAGI. The germline V and J ends were trimmed by 0 bases and 5 bases, with 17 bases remaining between them. CDR3 length: 17 residues. The DNA of the CDR3 is TGTGCCAGCAGTTACTCGGCGATCCGGGTTTGGCAAAACATTCAGTACTTC. Protein sequence: CASSYSAIRVWQNIQYF.

This chain uses TRBV6-5 with TRBJ1-2; D ambiguous. The CDR3 sequence is 15 residues long. V gave up 2 bases and J gave up 4 bases, with 14 bases separating them. Germline V gene lookup returns CDR1 MNHEY and CDR2 SVGAGI. The CDR3 is CASSYTASLLYGYTF. CDR3 DNA sequence: TGTGCCAGCAGTTACACAGCCTCATTACTCTATGGCTACACCTTC.

This clonotype was observed many times. The J gene is TRBJ2-4, the V gene TRBV29-1; 9 bases agree with TRBD2. The germline CDR1 and CDR2 sequences are SQVTM and ANQGSEA. The CDR3 covers 14 residues. With 5 bases clipped from V and 8 bases from J, the junction kept 10 bases outside the gene matches. This CDR3 reads CSVSEGGRGDIQYF. The CDR3 region has the DNA TGCAGCGTTTCGGAGGGCGGGAGGGGAGACATTCAGTACTTC.

This clonotype was seen repeatedly, ten times or more. This rearrangement joins TRBV7-9 to TRBJ1-1; D is ambiguous. This CDR3 has 13 amino acids. Germline V gene lookup returns CDR1 SEHNR and CDR2 FQNEAQ (reference sequence). V was pared by 5 bases and J by 3 bases, with 10 bases between. The CDR3 spells CASSPDGHTEAFF. DNA for the CDR3: TGTGCCAGCAGCCCAGACGGACACACTGAAGCTTTCTTT.

This clonotype was counted a few times. This sequence joins TRBV5-1 and TRBJ2-1; a weak D match, TRBD2 (6 bases). The CDR3 loop spans 16 amino acids. V lost 4 bases and J lost 0, with 14 bases in between. Germline V gives CDR1 SGHRS, CDR2 YFSETQ. CDR3 loop: CASSPRTSPSYNEQFF. The CDR3 DNA is TGCGCCAGCAGCCCACGTACTAGCCCCTCCTACAATGAGCAGTTCTTC. Full variable domain (remainder filled in from reference TRBV5-1 and TRBJ2-1): KAGVTQTPRYLIKTRGQQVTLSCSPISGHRSVSWYQQTPGQGLQFLFEYFSETQRNKGNFPGRFSGRQFSNSRSEMNVSTLELGDSALYLCASSPRTSPSYNEQFFGPGTRLTVL.

This clonotype was seen a handful of times. One junction end does not reproduce the germline sequence, and a read error may be involved. The chain links TRBV7-6 to TRBJ2-1; 8 bases fit TRBD2. This CDR3 comprises 11 residues. Per the germline V gene, CDR1 is SGHVS and CDR2 is FNYEAQ. The CDR3 region has the DNA TGTGCCAGCAGCTTAGGCGGACTAGCTCACTTC. Protein sequence: CASSLGGLAHF.

This clonotype was observed many times. The rearrangement joins TRBV5-1 to TRBJ2-7, with TRBD2 matching 8 bases. Trimming removed 2 bases from V and 4 bases from J; junction bases left unmatched: 2. This CDR3 is 13 amino acids long. The germline CDR1 and CDR2 sequences are SGHRS and YFSETQ. CDR3 sequence: CASSFQREYEQYF. In DNA form, the CDR3 reads TGCGCCAGCAGCTTCCAGCGGGAGTACGAGCAGTACTTC.

Notes on this clonotype: A single base separates this from a much larger clone, so it may be a read error. The rearrangement uses TRBV29-1 and TRBJ2-3; 8 positions agree with TRBD1. The CDR3 extends over 12 amino acids. Germline CDR1 reads SQVTM; CDR2 reads ANQGSEA. The CDR3 DNA is TGCAGCGCTCAGGGGGCGGCAGATACGCTGTATTTT. Amino acids: CSAQGAADTLYF.

This clonotype was detected many times. The rearrangement links TRBV5-1 to TRBJ2-5, with TRBD1 matching over 8 bases. From germline, CDR1 is SGHRS and CDR2 YFSETQ. The CDR3 loop spans 14 amino acids. The V and J ends lost 3 bases and 3 bases, in that order; junction bases with no gene match: 4. The CDR3 nucleotides are TGCGCCAGCAGCTACGGGACAGGCGAAGAGACCCAGTACTTC. Its translation is CASSYGTGEETQYF. The whole variable domain, filled in from reference TRBV5-1 and TRBJ2-5, reads KAGVTQTPRYLIKTRGQQVTLSCSPISGHRSVSWYQQTPGQGLQFLFEYFSETQRNKGNFPGRFSGRQFSNSRSEMNVSTLELGDSALYLCASSYGTGEETQYFGPGTRLLVL.

This clonotype was recorded a few times. In DNA, the CDR3 is TGTGCCAGCAGTTTAGAGGTGGCTTCCTACGAGCAGTACTTC. The encoded protein is CASSLEVASYEQYF. The chain recombines TRBV12-3 or TRBV12-4 with TRBJ2-7; no clear D. The V end lost 1 base, the J end lost 1 base, and 8 bases lay between the germline ends. This CDR3 contains 14 residues.

The chain has TRBV6-6 and TRBJ2-1; 9 nucleotides line up with TRBD2. This CDR3 has 13 amino acids. Germline CDR1 reads MNHNY; CDR2 reads SVGAGI (reference sequence). J gave up 9 bases and V 7 bases, and 7 bases lay outside the gene matches. The CDR3 nucleotides read TGTGCCAGCATAGCGGGAGAGGGGCTTGAGCAGTTCTTC. It codes for CASIAGEGLEQFF.

The chain employs TRBV5-1 and TRBJ2-1; TRBD2 matches at 8 bases. Per the germline V gene, CDR1 is SGHRS and CDR2 is YFSETQ. The CDR3 is made up of 14 amino acids. V shed 6 bases and J 9 bases; nucleotides not matched to a gene: 11. The CDR3 here is CASNDGRGGGEQFF. The DNA for the CDR3 is TGCGCCAGCAACGATGGCCGGGGGGGCGGTGAGCAGTTCTTC.

This clonotype has at least ten counts. The chain has TRBV28 and TRBJ2-1, with no clear D. The V end lost 5 bases, the J end lost 0 bases, and 14 bases lay between the germline ends. The length of the CDR3 is 16 residues. The germline V gene encodes CDR1 MDHEN and CDR2 SYDVKM. The chain's CDR3 is CASSPTTASSYNEQFF. DNA of the CDR3: TGTGCCAGCAGTCCCACCACCGCCTCCTCCTACAATGAGCAGTTCTTC.